This TCR beta chain was captured in a study of PD-1 blockade in classical Hodgkin lymphoma. This clone turned up a few times. The antigen is undetermined. Assay: immunoSEQ multiplex PCR; the TCRdb copy retains only in-frame clones and omits some. The sample shows some 21,000 clones, roughly 75% of them seen only once. In every patient, relapse followed autologous stem cell transplantation, while exposure to brentuximab vedotin differed. Study conclusions and caveats: Relapsed/refractory patients reportedly had the lowest baseline TCR diversity, below newly diagnosed patients, who were below healthy donors. Only CD4+ TCR diversity, not CD8+, had risen significantly by C4D1. Those patients who began receiving nivolumab less than 1 year after ASCT had lower diversity, and they were excluded. For complete responders, baseline diversity was comparable to that of newly diagnosed patients.

This TCR was recovered from a human donor with classical Hodgkin lymphoma. The sample consisted of peripheral blood mononuclear cells (PBMCs), taken before the second cycle of nivolumab.

The CDR3 coding sequence is TGTGCCAGCAGCTTGGGTCTCTCCTCCTACAATGAGCAGTTCTTC. It translates to CASSLGLSSYNEQFF. The V gene is TRBV5-6, the J gene TRBJ2-1; D is unresolved. There are 15 residues in the CDR3. V was cut by 0 bases and J by 0 bases, with 7 bases left in between. Germline loops: CDR1 SGHDT, CDR2 YYEEEE.